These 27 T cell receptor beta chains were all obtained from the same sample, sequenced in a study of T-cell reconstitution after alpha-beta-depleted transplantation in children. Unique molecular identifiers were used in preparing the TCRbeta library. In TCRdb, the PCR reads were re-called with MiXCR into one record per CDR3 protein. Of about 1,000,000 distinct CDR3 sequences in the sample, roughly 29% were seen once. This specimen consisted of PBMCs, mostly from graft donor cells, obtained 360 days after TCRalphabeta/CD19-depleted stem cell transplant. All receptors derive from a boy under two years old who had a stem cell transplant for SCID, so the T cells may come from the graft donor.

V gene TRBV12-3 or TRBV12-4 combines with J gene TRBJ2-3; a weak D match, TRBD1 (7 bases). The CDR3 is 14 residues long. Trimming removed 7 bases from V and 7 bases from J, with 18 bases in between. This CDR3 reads CASTPGGGWYTQYF. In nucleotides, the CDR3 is TGTGCCAGCACCCCAGGGGGAGGCTGGTATACGCAGTATTTT.

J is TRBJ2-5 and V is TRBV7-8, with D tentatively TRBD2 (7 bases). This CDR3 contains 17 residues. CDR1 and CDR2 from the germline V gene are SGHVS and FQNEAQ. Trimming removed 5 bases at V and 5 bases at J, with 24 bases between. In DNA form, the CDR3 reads TGTGCCAGCAGCGGTGTTTGGGGCGGGGGCTACCTCGAGACCCAGTACTTC. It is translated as CASSGVWGGGYLETQYF.

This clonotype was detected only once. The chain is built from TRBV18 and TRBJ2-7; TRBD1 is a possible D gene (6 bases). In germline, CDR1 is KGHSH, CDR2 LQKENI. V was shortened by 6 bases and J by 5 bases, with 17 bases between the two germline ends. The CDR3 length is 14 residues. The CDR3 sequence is CASSSSGVRDEQYF. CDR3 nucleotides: TGTGCCAGCTCGTCTTCAGGGGTCAGGGACGAGCAGTACTTC.

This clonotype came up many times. The CDR3 is CASSRGLNEQFF. The CDR3 nucleotides read TGTGCCAGCAGTAGGGGCCTCAATGAGCAGTTCTTC. V gene TRBV6-5 combines with J gene TRBJ2-1, with D maybe TRBD1 (5 bases). Per the germline V gene, CDR1 is MNHEY and CDR2 is SVGAGI. The CDR3 totals 12 residues. Trimming cost V 5 bases and J 6 bases, with 8 bases left between them.

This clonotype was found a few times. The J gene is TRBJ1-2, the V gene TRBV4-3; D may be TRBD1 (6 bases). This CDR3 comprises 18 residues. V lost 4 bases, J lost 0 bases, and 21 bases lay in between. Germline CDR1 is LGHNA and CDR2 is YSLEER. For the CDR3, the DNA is TGCGCCAGCAGCCGTACTCCGGGACATCCTATGCCTAACTATGGCTACACCTTC. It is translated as CASSRTPGHPMPNYGYTF.

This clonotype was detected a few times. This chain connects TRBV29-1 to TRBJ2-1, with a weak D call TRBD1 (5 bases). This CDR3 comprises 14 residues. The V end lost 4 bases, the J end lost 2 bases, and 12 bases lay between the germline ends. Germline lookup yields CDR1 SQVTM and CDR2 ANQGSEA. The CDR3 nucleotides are TGCAGCGTTGTATGGGGCCTCACCTACAATGAGCAGTTCTTC. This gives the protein CSVVWGLTYNEQFF.

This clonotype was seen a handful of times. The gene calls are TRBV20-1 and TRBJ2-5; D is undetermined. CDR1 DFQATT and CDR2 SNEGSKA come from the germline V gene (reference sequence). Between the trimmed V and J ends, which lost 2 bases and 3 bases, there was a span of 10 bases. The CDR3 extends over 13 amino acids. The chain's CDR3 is CSARLGNEETQYF. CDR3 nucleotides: TGCAGTGCTAGATTGGGAAACGAAGAGACCCAGTACTTC.

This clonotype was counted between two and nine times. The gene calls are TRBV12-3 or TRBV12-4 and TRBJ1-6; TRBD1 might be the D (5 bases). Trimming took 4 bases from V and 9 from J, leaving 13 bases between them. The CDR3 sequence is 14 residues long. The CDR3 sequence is CASSWEPGTSPLHF. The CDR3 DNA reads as TGTGCCAGCAGTTGGGAGCCAGGGACTTCACCCCTCCACTTT.

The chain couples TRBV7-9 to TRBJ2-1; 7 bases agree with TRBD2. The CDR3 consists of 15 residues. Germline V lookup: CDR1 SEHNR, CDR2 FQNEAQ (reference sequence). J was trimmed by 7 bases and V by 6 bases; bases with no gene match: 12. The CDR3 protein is CASRPEGLSRNEQFF. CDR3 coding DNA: TGTGCCAGCAGGCCCGAGGGACTATCAAGGAATGAGCAGTTCTTC.

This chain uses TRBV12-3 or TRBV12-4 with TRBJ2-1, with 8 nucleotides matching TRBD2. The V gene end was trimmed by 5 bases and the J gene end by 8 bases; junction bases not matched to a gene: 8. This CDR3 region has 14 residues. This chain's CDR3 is CASSPRGSGDEQFF. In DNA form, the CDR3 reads TGTGCCAGCAGTCCGAGGGGTAGCGGGGATGAGCAGTTCTTC.

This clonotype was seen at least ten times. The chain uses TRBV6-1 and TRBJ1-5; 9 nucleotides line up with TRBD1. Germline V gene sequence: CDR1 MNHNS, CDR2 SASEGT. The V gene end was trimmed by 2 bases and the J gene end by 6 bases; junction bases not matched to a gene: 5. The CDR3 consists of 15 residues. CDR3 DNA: TGTGCCAGCAGTGAAAATTGGACAGGGGCTCAGCCCCAGCATTTT. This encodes CASSENWTGAQPQHF.

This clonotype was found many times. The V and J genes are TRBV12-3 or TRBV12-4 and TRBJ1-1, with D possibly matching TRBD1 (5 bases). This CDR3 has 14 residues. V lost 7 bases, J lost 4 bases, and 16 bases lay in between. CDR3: CASTMGVGRTEAFF. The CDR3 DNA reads TGTGCCAGCACCATGGGGGTGGGGCGCACTGAAGCTTTCTTT.

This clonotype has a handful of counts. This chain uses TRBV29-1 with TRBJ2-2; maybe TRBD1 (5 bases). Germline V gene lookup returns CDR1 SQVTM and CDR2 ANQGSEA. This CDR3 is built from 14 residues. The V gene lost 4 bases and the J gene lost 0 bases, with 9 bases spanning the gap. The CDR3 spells CSVGRRANTGELFF. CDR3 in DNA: TGCAGCGTTGGTCGCAGGGCGAACACCGGGGAGCTGTTTTTT.

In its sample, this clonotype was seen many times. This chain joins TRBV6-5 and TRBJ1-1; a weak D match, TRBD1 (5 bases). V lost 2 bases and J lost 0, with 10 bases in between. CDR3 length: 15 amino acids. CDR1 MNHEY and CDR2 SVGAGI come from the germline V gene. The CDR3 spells CASSYAGTLNTEAFF. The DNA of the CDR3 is TGTGCCAGCAGTTACGCGGGGACTCTGAACACTGAAGCTTTCTTT.

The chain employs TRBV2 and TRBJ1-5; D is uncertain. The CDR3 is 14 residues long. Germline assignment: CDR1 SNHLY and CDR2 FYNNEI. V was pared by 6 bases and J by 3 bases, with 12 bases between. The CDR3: CASRIPGFNQPQHF. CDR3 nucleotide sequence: TGTGCCAGCAGGATCCCGGGCTTCAATCAGCCCCAGCATTTT.

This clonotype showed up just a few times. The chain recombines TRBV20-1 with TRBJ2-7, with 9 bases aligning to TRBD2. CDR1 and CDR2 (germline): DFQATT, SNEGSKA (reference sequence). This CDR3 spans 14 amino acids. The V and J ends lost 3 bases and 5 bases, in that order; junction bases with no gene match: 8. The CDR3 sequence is CSASGGGGGDEQYF. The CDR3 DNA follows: TGCAGTGCTAGTGGCGGCGGCGGGGGGGACGAGCAGTACTTC.

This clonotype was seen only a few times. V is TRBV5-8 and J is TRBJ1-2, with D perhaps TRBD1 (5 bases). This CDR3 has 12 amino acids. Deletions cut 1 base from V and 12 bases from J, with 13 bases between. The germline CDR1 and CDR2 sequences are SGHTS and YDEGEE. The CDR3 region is CASSLIVGLDTF. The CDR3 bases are TGTGCCAGCAGCTTGATCGTGGGACTGGACACCTTC.

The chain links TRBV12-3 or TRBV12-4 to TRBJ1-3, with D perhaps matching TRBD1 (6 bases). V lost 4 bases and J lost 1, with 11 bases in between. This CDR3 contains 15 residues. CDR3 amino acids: CASSYAQGSGNTIYF. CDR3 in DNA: TGTGCCAGCAGTTACGCACAGGGTTCTGGAAACACCATATATTTT.

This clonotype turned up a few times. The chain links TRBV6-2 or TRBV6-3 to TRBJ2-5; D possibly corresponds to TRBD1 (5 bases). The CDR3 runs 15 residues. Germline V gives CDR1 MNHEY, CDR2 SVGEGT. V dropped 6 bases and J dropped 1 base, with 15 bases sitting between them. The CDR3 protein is CASSPAGIRQETQYF. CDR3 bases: TGTGCCAGCAGCCCAGCAGGGATTCGCCAAGAGACCCAGTACTTC.

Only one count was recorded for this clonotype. CDR3 loop: CASSLVIINTGELFF. The CDR3 bases are TGTGCCAGCAGCTTAGTGATCATTAACACCGGGGAGCTGTTTTTT. V is TRBV7-9 and J is TRBJ2-2; unclear D gene. Trimming shortened V by 1 base and J by 2 bases, and 8 bases separated the two germline ends. The CDR3 consists of 15 residues. Germline V gene sequence: CDR1 SEHNR, CDR2 FQNEAQ (reference sequence).

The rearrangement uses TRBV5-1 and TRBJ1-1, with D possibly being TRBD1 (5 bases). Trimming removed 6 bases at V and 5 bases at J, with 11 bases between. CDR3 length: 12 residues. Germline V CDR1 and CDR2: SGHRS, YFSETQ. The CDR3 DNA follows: TGCGCCAGCAAAGGGGTAGCGACTGAAGCTTTCTTT. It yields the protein CASKGVATEAFF.

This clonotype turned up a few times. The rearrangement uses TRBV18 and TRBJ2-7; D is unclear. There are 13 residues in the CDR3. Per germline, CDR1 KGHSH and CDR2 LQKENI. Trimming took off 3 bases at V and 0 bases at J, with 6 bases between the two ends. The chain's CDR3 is CASSPLNSYEQYF. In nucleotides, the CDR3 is TGTGCCAGCTCACCCCTAAACTCCTACGAGCAGTACTTC.

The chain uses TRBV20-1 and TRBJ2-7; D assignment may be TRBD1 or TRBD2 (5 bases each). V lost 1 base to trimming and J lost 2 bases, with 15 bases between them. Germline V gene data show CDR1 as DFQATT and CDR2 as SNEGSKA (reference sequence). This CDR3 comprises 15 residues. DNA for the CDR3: TGCAGTGCTAGAGGGTTGGGGGAAAGGCCCTACGAGCAGTACTTC. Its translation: CSARGLGERPYEQYF.

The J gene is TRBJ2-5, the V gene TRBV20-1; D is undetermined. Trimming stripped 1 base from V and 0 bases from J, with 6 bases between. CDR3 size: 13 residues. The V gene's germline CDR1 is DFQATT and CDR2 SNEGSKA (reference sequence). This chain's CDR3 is CSARVEYQETQYF. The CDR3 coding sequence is TGCAGTGCTAGAGTGGAGTACCAAGAGACCCAGTACTTC.

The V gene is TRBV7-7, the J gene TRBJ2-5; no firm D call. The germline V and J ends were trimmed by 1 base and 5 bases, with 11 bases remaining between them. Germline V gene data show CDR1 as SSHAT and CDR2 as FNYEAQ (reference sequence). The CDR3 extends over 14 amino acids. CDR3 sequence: CASSLGFVSETQYF. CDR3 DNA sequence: TGTGCCAGCAGCTTAGGGTTTGTCAGTGAGACCCAGTACTTC. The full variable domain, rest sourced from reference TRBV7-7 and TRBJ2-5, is GAGVSQSPRYKVTKRGQDVTLRCDPISSHATLYWYQQALGQGPEFLTYFNYEAQPDKSGLPSDRFSAERPEGSISTLTIQRTEQRDSAMYRCASSLGFVSETQYFGPGTRLLVL.

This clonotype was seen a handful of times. DNA of the CDR3: TGTGCCACCAGCAGAGATCTGGGGACGGCTTACAATGAGCAGTTCTTC. It yields the protein CATSRDLGTAYNEQFF. This chain joins TRBV15 and TRBJ2-1; either TRBD1 or TRBD2 may fit D (5 bases each). Trimming pared 0 bases from V and 4 bases from J, leaving 13 bases between. The CDR3 is made up of 16 amino acids. CDR1 is LNHNV, CDR2 YYDKDF, per germline (reference sequence).

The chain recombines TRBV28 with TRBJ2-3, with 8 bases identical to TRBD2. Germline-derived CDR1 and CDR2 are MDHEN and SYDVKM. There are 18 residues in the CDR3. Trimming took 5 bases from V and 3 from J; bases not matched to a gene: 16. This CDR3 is CASSRKIGTRGLTDTQYF. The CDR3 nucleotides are TGTGCCAGCAGTAGAAAAATTGGGACTAGGGGATTAACAGATACGCAGTATTTT. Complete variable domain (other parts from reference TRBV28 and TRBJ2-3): DVKVTQSSRYLVKRTGEKVFLECVQDMDHENMFWYRQDPGLGLRLIYFSYDVKMKEKGDIPEGYSVSREKKERFSLILESASTNQTSMYLCASSRKIGTRGLTDTQYFGPGTRLTVL.